The rows below give T cell receptor beta chains drawn from one sample of a study of long-term antiretroviral therapy in people with HIV. Assay used: immunoSEQ multiplex PCR; TCRdb lists only in-frame clones, some missing. Among fewer than 15,000 clones listed, about 77% were seen once. Sequencing was performed on unsorted PBMCs, taken 1.3 years after starting antiretroviral therapy. These receptors were collected from a woman aged 18-29 years with HIV. Both conserved end residues are trimmed from each CDR3.

V gene,J gene,CDR3 protein
TRBV2,TRBJ2-1,ASSGPSGRGRQF
TRBV11-2,TRBJ2-5,ASSFRPSSSETQY
TRBV7-3,TRBJ2-7,ASSLGPLAGGSYEQY
TRBV5-1,TRBJ1-3,ASSLIQGGNTIY
TRBV19,TRBJ1-5,ASSIVGEQPQH
TRBV21-1,TRBJ2-4,GSNPLAKNIQY
TRBV27,TRBJ2-7,ASSPQAYNEQY
TRBV4-3,TRBJ2-6,ASSQLTGSGANVLT
TRBV18,TRBJ1-2,ASSLSQGSDYGYT
TRBV7-9,TRBJ2-5,ASSLALAGGETQY
TRBV29-1,TRBJ2-7,SVKRGVYEQY
TRBV19,TRBJ2-7,ASSTLHRVGLNEQY
TRBV29-1,TRBJ1-2,SVDMAAGIYGYT
TRBV27,TRBJ1-2,ASKLAYGPDGYT
TRBV9,TRBJ1-1,ASSITGSMNTEAF
TRBV6-5,TRBJ1-1,ASSYGGLNTEAF
TRBV18,TRBJ1-1,ASSQGAGIVGTEAF
TRBV27,TRBJ1-2,ASSLEGSLGYGYT
TRBV27,TRBJ1-5,ASSITRNQPQH
TRBV7-3,TRBJ1-2,ASSSGTGGGYT
TRBV6-6,TRBJ2-3,ASSYPSNPDTQY
TRBV6-5,TRBJ1-4,ASGLTGTDEKLF
TRBV19,TRBJ1-5,ASSAGRYFNQPQH
TRBV7-2,TRBJ2-3,ASSLELAGGADTQY
TRBV7-9,TRBJ2-5,ASSSHRDTSTQETQY
TRBV4-2,TRBJ1-1,ASSQDIADRLGTEAF
TRBV30,TRBJ2-4,AWSPGLAGVYIQY
TRBV6-5,TRBJ1-1,ASSTQVAPLEAF
TRBV19,TRBJ1-5,ASRRQGGDQPQH
TRBV7-9,TRBJ1-2,ASSSGQPSDGYT
TRBV18,TRBJ2-4,ASSPMERDIQY
TRBV7-2,TRBJ1-1,ASSLSGTVNTEAF
TRBV11-2,TRBJ2-1,ASSLWLNEQF
TRBV7-8,TRBJ2-1,ASSFGQGLGEQF
TRBV27,TRBJ1-4,ASSLTPRVSRREKLF
TRBV11-3,TRBJ1-1,AFSEGDAEAF
TRBV28,TRBJ2-6,ASSSLTGSGANVLT
TRBV27,TRBJ2-5,ASSFASGGAETQY
TRBV6-5,TRBJ2-2,ASSLLAGELF
TRBV5-8,TRBJ1-5,ASSIQGYSNQPQH
TRBV2,TRBJ2-7,ASSDPRTGRGEQY
TRBV4-1,TRBJ1-3,ASSQDSRVSGNTIY
TRBV28,TRBJ1-5,ASSYRVGSNQPQH
TRBV11-3,TRBJ1-3,ASSLQFPGNTIY
TRBV28,TRBJ2-7,ASSSRLAAYEQY